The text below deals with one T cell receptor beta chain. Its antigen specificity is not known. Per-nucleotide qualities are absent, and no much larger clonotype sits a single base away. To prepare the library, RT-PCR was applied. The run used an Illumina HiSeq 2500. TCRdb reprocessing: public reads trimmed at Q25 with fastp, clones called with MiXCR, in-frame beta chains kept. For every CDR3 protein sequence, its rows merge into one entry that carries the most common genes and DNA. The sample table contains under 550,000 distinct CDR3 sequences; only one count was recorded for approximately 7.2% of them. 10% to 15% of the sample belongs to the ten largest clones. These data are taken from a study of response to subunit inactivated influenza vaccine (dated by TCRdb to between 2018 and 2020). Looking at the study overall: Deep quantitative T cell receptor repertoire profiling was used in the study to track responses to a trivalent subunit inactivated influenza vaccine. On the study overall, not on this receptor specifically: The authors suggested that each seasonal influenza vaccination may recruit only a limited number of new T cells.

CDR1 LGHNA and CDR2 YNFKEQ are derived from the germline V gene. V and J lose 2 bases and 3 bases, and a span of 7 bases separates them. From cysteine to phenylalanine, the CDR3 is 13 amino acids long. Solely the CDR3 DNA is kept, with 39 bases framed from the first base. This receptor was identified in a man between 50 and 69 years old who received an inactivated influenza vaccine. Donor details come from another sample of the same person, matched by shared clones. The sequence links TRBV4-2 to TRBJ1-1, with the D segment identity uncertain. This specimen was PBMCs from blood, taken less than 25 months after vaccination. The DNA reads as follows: TGTGCCAGCAGCCAATCTCGGGACACTGAAGCTTTCTTT. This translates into CASSQSRDTEAFF.